Listed here are 28 T cell receptor beta chains from one sample, sequenced in a study of T cells after yellow fever vaccination. MiXCR was run by TCRdb on the 5' RACE reads, yielding one entry per CDR3 protein. The table lists around 320,000 distinct CDR3 sequences, approximately 10% of them singletons. The material was CD4+ T cells sorted from PBMCs, obtained 5 days after the yellow fever booster vaccination. The receptor set was obtained from a man younger than 30 who received the YFV17D yellow fever vaccine.

This chain connects TRBV6-5 to TRBJ2-5, with 9 bases aligning to TRBD2. Germline-derived CDR1 and CDR2 are MNHEY and SVGAGI. J lost 4 bases, V lost 0 bases, and 15 bases had no gene match. This CDR3 comprises 19 residues. DNA for the CDR3: TGTGCCAGCAGTTACTCGTTATGGTCTGGCGGGGGGGCGAGAGAGACCCAGTACTTC. It is translated as CASSYSLWSGGGARETQYF.

V usage is TRBV12-3 or TRBV12-4 and J usage is TRBJ1-2; D gene unclear. This CDR3 has 11 residues. V lost 3 bases and J lost 8, with 7 bases in between. CDR3 nucleotides: TGTGCCAGCAGTTTTCTCGGAGGCTACACCTTC. Residues: CASSFLGGYTF.

This clonotype occurred a few times. V and J are TRBV18 and TRBJ1-1; D is undetermined. V lost 1 base and J lost 1, with 10 bases in between. The CDR3 length is 15 residues. Germline V CDR1 and CDR2: KGHSH, LQKENI. CDR3 bases: TGTGCCAGCTCACCACGTAACGGGAAGAACACTGAAGCTTTCTTT. Amino acid sequence: CASSPRNGKNTEAFF.

This clonotype was observed a handful of times. This rearrangement joins TRBV18 to TRBJ2-5; 10 bases line up with TRBD1. With V trimmed by 3 bases and J by 2 bases, 3 bases remained unmatched. The CDR3 has 15 amino acids. CDR1 and CDR2 (germline): KGHSH, LQKENI. The CDR3 nucleotides read TGTGCCAGCTCACCCCGGGACAGGGGTCAAGAGACCCAGTACTTC. It is translated as CASSPRDRGQETQYF.

In regard to this clonotype: A much larger clone differs by one base, so this may be a read error. The genes are TRBV15 and TRBJ1-5; the D is unclear. Between the trimmed V and J ends, which lost 0 bases and 7 bases, there was a span of 16 bases. The CDR3 is 16 residues long. Looked up from germline, CDR1 is LNHNV and CDR2 is YYDKDF (reference sequence). The CDR3 loop is CATSRDAGTGQQPQHF. CDR3 DNA: TGTGCCACCAGCAGAGATGCGGGTACCGGGCAGCAGCCCCAGCATTTT.

The rearrangement uses TRBV9 and TRBJ2-5, with D hard to call. The CDR3 is made up of 16 amino acids. Trimming shortened V by 3 bases and J by 0 bases, and 15 bases separated the two germline ends. Germline CDR1 reads SGDLS; CDR2 reads YYNGEE. The CDR3 coding sequence is TGTGCCAGCAGCGCCATGGGCAGGCTGAACCAAGAGACCCAGTACTTC. The encoded protein is CASSAMGRLNQETQYF.

J is TRBJ2-1 and V is TRBV7-3, with D possibly matching TRBD2 (6 bases). The V gene's germline CDR1 is SGHTA and CDR2 FQGTGA. CDR3 length equals 14 residues. With 5 bases removed from V and 1 base from J, the gap between germline ends came to 9 bases. The CDR3: CASSPRGSYNEQFF. CDR3 coding DNA: TGTGCCAGCAGCCCCCGGGGGTCCTACAATGAGCAGTTCTTC.

This clonotype was counted many times. This chain links TRBV4-1 with TRBJ1-5, with 10 bases identical to TRBD1. The CDR3 totals 17 residues. The ends lost 1 base at V and 1 base at J; junction bases unmatched: 4. Germline lookup yields CDR1 MGHRA and CDR2 YSYEKL. CDR3 nucleotide sequence: TGCGCCAGCAGCCAAGGACAGGGGGCTAGAAGCAATCAGCCCCAGCATTTT. Amino acid sequence: CASSQGQGARSNQPQHF.

This clonotype was seen a handful of times. In DNA, the CDR3 is TGTGCCAGCTCTCCTGGACAGGGGCTTACTAATTCACCCCTCCACTTT. Amino acid sequence: CASSPGQGLTNSPLHF. The V call is TRBV18, the J call TRBJ1-6; 9 bases map to TRBD1. V dropped 6 bases and J dropped 6; count of bases not matched to a gene: 9. CDR3 length: 16 residues. The germline CDR1 and CDR2 sequences are KGHSH and LQKENI.

This clonotype was detected a few times. The J gene is TRBJ2-6, the V gene TRBV20-1; the D is unclear. The CDR3 contains 17 residues. Deletions cut 1 base from V and 0 bases from J, with 13 bases between. Germline V gene data show CDR1 as DFQATT and CDR2 as SNEGSKA (reference sequence). The CDR3 region has the DNA TGCAGTGCTAGAGCAACGAGGAGTGGCTCTGGGGCCAACGTCCTGACTTTC. Translating it yields CSARATRSGSGANVLTF.

Many counts were recorded for this clonotype. The V and J genes are TRBV28 and TRBJ1-1, with no clear D. The CDR3 consists of 12 residues. The germline V gene has CDR1 MDHEN and CDR2 SYDVKM. The V gene lost 4 bases and the J gene lost 1 base, with 4 bases spanning the gap. The DNA for the CDR3 is TGTGCCAGCAGTTCGACGAACACTGAAGCTTTCTTT. This translates into CASSSTNTEAFF.

This clonotype was seen a handful of times. V is TRBV28 and J is TRBJ1-1; D is unresolved. This CDR3 comprises 13 residues. Germline lookup yields CDR1 MDHEN and CDR2 SYDVKM. Trimming removed 8 bases at V and 5 bases at J, with 15 bases between. In DNA form, the CDR3 reads TGTGCCAGCCGAACTCGAGGGAGGACTGAAGCTTTCTTT. Its translation is CASRTRGRTEAFF.

The chain links TRBV19 to TRBJ1-3; D gene uncertain. Germline V gene data show CDR1 as LNHDA and CDR2 as SQIVND (reference sequence). The CDR3 sequence is 16 residues long. Deletions cut 7 bases from V and 3 bases from J, with 19 bases between. Here the CDR3 DNA reads TGTGCCAGTACTCCCTTGGGTCGAGGGAATGGAAACACCATATATTTT. This translates into CASTPLGRGNGNTIYF.

The chain combines TRBV7-2 with TRBJ1-2, with TRBD1 matching over 7 bases. Germline CDR1 and CDR2: SGHTA and FQGNSA. The V segment lost 0 bases and the J segment 7 bases; nucleotides outside the gene matches: 11. The CDR3 runs to 16 residues. CDR3 residues: CASSLALAGGSGGYTF. The CDR3 DNA reads as TGTGCCAGCAGCTTAGCCTTGGCAGGGGGGTCGGGTGGCTACACCTTC. The full variable domain, completed using reference TRBV7-2 and TRBJ1-2, is GAGVSQSPSNKVTEKGKDVELRCDPISGHTALYWYRQSLGQGLEFLIYFQGNSAPDKSGLPSDRFSAERTGGSVSTLTIQRTQQEDSAVYLCASSLALAGGSGGYTFGSGTRLTVV.

This clonotype has a handful of counts. J is TRBJ2-5 and V is TRBV9; D might be TRBD1 (6 bases). The CDR3 extends over 13 amino acids. Germline values: CDR1 SGDLS, CDR2 YYNGEE. Trimming took 0 bases from V and 5 from J, leaving 8 bases between them. This chain's CDR3 is CASSVAQGETQYF. The CDR3, as DNA: TGTGCCAGCAGCGTAGCTCAGGGGGAGACCCAGTACTTC.

CDR3 bases: TGTGCCAGCAGGGACGTGGTCAGGTCCTCCTACGAGCAGTACGTC. Translated: CASRDVVRSSYEQYV. The gene calls are TRBV6-4 and TRBJ2-7; D uncertain. CDR3 length equals 15 residues. V lost 6 bases and J lost 0, with 15 bases in between. Germline loops: CDR1 MRHNA, CDR2 SNTAGT.

This clonotype was seen ten or more times. V usage is TRBV12-3 or TRBV12-4 and J usage is TRBJ2-1; D is unresolved. The CDR3 spans 18 residues. V was shortened by 6 bases and J by 5 bases, with 26 bases between the two germline ends. CDR3 amino acids: CASRSLRRGLLVHNEQFF. Here the CDR3 DNA reads TGTGCCAGCAGGTCCCTTCGCAGAGGCCTACTGGTCCACAATGAGCAGTTCTTC.

This sequence joins TRBV7-2 and TRBJ2-5, with D possibly being TRBD2 (6 bases). Germline CDR1 is SGHTA and CDR2 is FQGNSA. This CDR3 is 15 amino acids long. V lost 5 bases and J lost 5, with 18 bases in between. The CDR3 coding sequence is TGTGCCAGCAGCCCGGGGGACCAGACTTGGGAGACCCAGTACTTC. This translates into CASSPGDQTWETQYF.

A few counts support this clonotype. This rearrangement joins TRBV19 to TRBJ1-5; TRBD1 matches at 7 bases. Germline V gene lookup returns CDR1 LNHDA and CDR2 SQIVND (reference sequence). The CDR3 is 16 residues long. V shed 3 bases and J 4 bases; nucleotides not matched to a gene: 9. DNA of the CDR3: TGTGCCAGTAGTATCTTGCGGGGGGGACAGAATCAGCCCCAGCATTTT. It translates to CASSILRGGQNQPQHF.

At least ten counts were recorded for this clonotype. The chain employs TRBV6-2 or TRBV6-3 and TRBJ1-1; D unclear. Between the trimmed V and J ends, which lost 0 bases and 1 base, there was a span of 3 bases. This CDR3 has 13 amino acids. The V gene's germline CDR1 is MNHEY and CDR2 SVGEGT. The chain's CDR3 is CASSYSRNTEAFF. In DNA, the CDR3 is TGTGCCAGCAGTTACTCTCGGAACACTGAAGCTTTCTTT.

This clonotype was seen a handful of times. The V and J genes are TRBV10-3 and TRBJ1-1, with 11 bases that match TRBD1. The CDR3 totals 13 residues. Germline V gene data show CDR1 as ENHRY and CDR2 as SYGVKD. V trimming: 8 bases; J trimming: 3 bases; junction bases outside the gene matches: 2. DNA of the CDR3: TGTGCCATCCGGGACAGGGGGGACACTGAAGCTTTCTTT. Its translation is CAIRDRGDTEAFF.

This clonotype was counted only a few times. V is TRBV3-1 and J is TRBJ2-1; 9 bases match TRBD2. The length of the CDR3 is 12 residues. Germline V gene data show CDR1 as LGHDT and CDR2 as YNNKEL (reference sequence). V trimming: 5 bases; J trimming: 13 bases; junction bases outside the gene matches: 6. CDR3 DNA: TGTGCCAGCAGCGAAGTAGCGGGGGTCCAGTTCTTC. This sequence encodes CASSEVAGVQFF.

The rearrangement joins TRBV5-4 to TRBJ2-3; D is possibly TRBD1 (6 bases). Germline V gene sequence: CDR1 SGHNT, CDR2 YYREEE (reference sequence). The CDR3 is 15 amino acids. V dropped 0 bases and J dropped 6 bases, with 14 bases sitting between them. DNA for the CDR3: TGTGCCAGCAGCTTGGCACAGGGATGGGTTGATACGCAGTATTTT. Protein: CASSLAQGWVDTQYF.

This clonotype was detected a few times. This rearrangement joins TRBV5-1 to TRBJ2-5; D perhaps matches TRBD2 (6 bases). Trimming left V 4 bases short and J 5 bases short, with 15 bases between. The CDR3 is made up of 14 amino acids. From germline, CDR1 is SGHRS and CDR2 YFSETQ. CDR3: CASSPGSVGETQYF. Written as DNA, the CDR3 is TGCGCCAGCAGCCCCGGGAGTGTAGGGGAGACCCAGTACTTC.

J is TRBJ1-4 and V is TRBV7-2; 7 nucleotides agree with TRBD1. The CDR3 is 14 amino acids. Germline CDR1 and CDR2: SGHTA and FQGNSA. The V and J ends lost 7 bases and 5 bases, in that order; junction bases with no gene match: 7. In nucleotides, the CDR3 is TGTGCCAGCACCAGGGGACAGTTAAATGAAAAACTGTTTTTT. Translation: CASTRGQLNEKLFF.

The chain uses TRBV7-3 and TRBJ2-3; 7 bases are shared with TRBD2. Per the germline V gene, CDR1 is SGHTA and CDR2 is FQGTGA. The CDR3 has 15 residues. The V and J ends lost 5 bases and 0 bases, in that order; junction bases with no gene match: 5. The CDR3 here is CASSPAGHSTDTQYF. In nucleotides, the CDR3 is TGTGCCAGCAGCCCAGCGGGGCATAGCACAGATACGCAGTATTTT.

This clonotype was seen ten or more times. The chain links TRBV5-6 to TRBJ1-5, with 12 bases that match TRBD1. Trimming cost V 4 bases and J 5 bases; bases outside gene matches: 10. This CDR3 comprises 17 residues. CDR1 and CDR2 from the germline V gene are SGHDT and YYEEEE. The CDR3 is CASSLKPGQGAHQPQHF. The CDR3 coding sequence is TGTGCCAGCAGCCTAAAACCGGGACAGGGGGCCCATCAGCCCCAGCATTTT.

This clonotype was seen a handful of times. This chain connects TRBV3-1 to TRBJ2-2; D gene uncertain. Germline values: CDR1 LGHDT, CDR2 YNNKEL (reference sequence). The V gene lost 0 bases and the J gene lost 6 bases, with 8 bases spanning the gap. This CDR3 comprises 14 residues. Written as DNA, the CDR3 is TGTGCCAGCAGCCAAGATTCCGGCCCCGGGGAGCTGTTTTTT. Protein: CASSQDSGPGELFF. Full variable domain (rest looked up from reference TRBV3-1 and TRBJ2-2): DTAVSQTPKYLVTQMGNDKSIKCEQNLGHDTMYWYKQDSKKFLKIMFSYNNKELIINETVPNRFSPKSPDKAHLNLHINSLELGDSAVYFCASSQDSGPGELFFGEGSRLTVL.